This is a list of T cell receptor beta chains from one sample in a study of CD8 T cells in ankylosing spondylitis. TCRdb called the 5' RACE reads again in MiXCR, with one record for every CDR3 protein. The sample includes nearly 350,000 distinct CDR3 sequences, over 12% seen only once; the top ten take about 1%. Sequencing used blood, either unsorted or a sorted T cell fraction (not recorded which). These receptors were collected from a male donor with ankylosing spondylitis or in good health (not recorded which). CDR3s include the opening cysteine and the closing phenylalanine or tryptophan. D genes are given only for firm matches. The listing skips clone size in some rows; elsewhere it reads once, few, many or a size class.

cdr3_aa cdr3_nt clone_size d_call j_call v_call
CASSLEEGRETQYF TGTGCCAGCAGCTTAGAGGAGGGGCGAGAGACCCAGTACTTC NA NA TRBJ2-5 TRBV11-2
CASSFPENTEAFF TGTGCCAGCAGTTTTCCCGAGAACACTGAAGCTTTCTTT few NA TRBJ1-1 TRBV12-3/TRBV12-4
CASSLLGDEKLFF TGTGCCAGCAGCCTCCTCGGGGATGAAAAACTGTTTTTT NA NA TRBJ1-4 TRBV12-3/TRBV12-4
CASRTTASYEQYF TGTGCCAGCAGGACCACTGCCTCCTACGAGCAGTACTTC few NA TRBJ2-7 TRBV6-1
CASSLGQGSWTEAFF TGCGCCAGCAGCTTGGGACAGGGGTCTTGGACTGAAGCTTTCTTT few TRBD1 TRBJ1-1 TRBV5-1
CASSQDGAGVADTQYF TGTGCCAGCAGCCAAGATGGCGCGGGGGTGGCAGATACGCAGTATTTT few TRBD2 TRBJ2-3 TRBV4-2
CASSEEAWSGANVLTF TGTGCCAGCAGTGAAGAGGCGTGGTCTGGGGCCAACGTCCTGACTTTC once NA TRBJ2-6 TRBV2
CASSPDPGQTSTGELFF TGCGCCAGCAGCCCAGACCCGGGACAGACAAGCACCGGGGAGCTGTTTTTT many TRBD1 TRBJ2-2 TRBV4-1
CASSYGRSDEQFF TGTGCCAGCAGTTACGGCAGGTCCGATGAGCAGTTCTTC NA NA TRBJ2-1 TRBV6-5
CASTLGSGSYNEQFF TGTGCCAGCACCTTGGGCTCGGGCTCCTACAATGAGCAGTTCTTC few NA TRBJ2-1 TRBV12-3/TRBV12-4
CSAFHLRDKDFSGANVLTF TGCAGTGCTTTCCACCTCCGGGACAAAGATTTCTCTGGGGCCAACGTCCTGACTTTC few NA TRBJ2-6 TRBV20-1
CASSSAKPEAFF TGTGCCAGCAGCTCTGCGAAGCCTGAAGCTTTCTTT NA NA TRBJ1-1 TRBV7-9
CSVITQLNTEAFF TGCAGCGTCATTACACAATTGAACACTGAAGCTTTCTTT many NA TRBJ1-1 TRBV29-1
CASSIRTGYEQYF TGTGCCAGCAGTATCCGAACGGGTTACGAGCAGTACTTC NA NA TRBJ2-7 TRBV6-1
CASSGGQSNEQFF TGTGCCAGCAGCGGGGGACAGTCCAATGAGCAGTTCTTC NA TRBD1 TRBJ2-1 TRBV7-9
CASSPGDRGHIEQYF TGCGCCAGCTCCCCCGGGGACAGGGGGCATATCGAGCAGTACTTC NA TRBD1 TRBJ2-7 TRBV5-1
CAISEGLAGNEQFF TGTGCCATCAGTGAGGGTCTAGCGGGAAATGAGCAGTTCTTC few TRBD2 TRBJ2-1 TRBV10-3
CASSWNRGGEQFF TGTGCCAGCAGCTGGAACAGGGGCGGTGAGCAGTTCTTC NA TRBD1 TRBJ2-1 TRBV5-5
CASRAPGTPDTQYF TGTGCCAGCAGAGCTCCCGGGACTCCAGATACGCAGTATTTT NA NA TRBJ2-3 TRBV12-3/TRBV12-4
CASSLRTGREQYF TGCGCCAGCAGCCTACGGACAGGGCGCGAGCAGTACTTC many TRBD1 TRBJ2-7 TRBV5-1
CASSSQAGRNEQFF TGCGCCAGCAGCTCCCAGGCGGGTCGCAATGAGCAGTTCTTC NA NA TRBJ2-1 TRBV5-1
CSARGGGASYNEQFF TGCAGTGCTAGAGGAGGGGGGGCAAGCTACAATGAGCAGTTCTTC few NA TRBJ2-1 TRBV20-1
CASSLLGEAFF TGTGCCAGCAGTTTATTGGGTGAAGCTTTCTTT NA NA TRBJ1-1 TRBV27
CSVLDEKLFF TGCAGCGTTCTTGATGAAAAACTGTTTTTT few NA TRBJ1-4 TRBV29-1
CASSWTSGGALTQYF TGCGCCAGCAGCTGGACTAGCGGGGGGGCACTTACGCAGTATTTT NA TRBD2 TRBJ2-3 TRBV5-1
CASSPRRGTSRTDTQYF TGTGCCAGCAGTCCGCGGCGGGGGACTAGTCGTACAGATACGCAGTATTTT few TRBD2 TRBJ2-3 TRBV6-1
CASSYSWDVGRNQPQHF TGTGCCAGCAGTTACAGCTGGGACGTAGGCCGAAATCAGCCCCAGCATTTT NA NA TRBJ1-5 TRBV6-5
CASRAGTSSYEQYF TGTGCCAGCAGGGCCGGGACTAGCAGTTACGAGCAGTACTTC few TRBD2 TRBJ2-7 TRBV12-3/TRBV12-4
CSARLGLAGATYNEQFF TGCAGTGCTCGCCTGGGACTAGCGGGAGCCACCTACAATGAGCAGTTCTTC few TRBD2 TRBJ2-1 TRBV20-1
CASSQGERGGNEQFF TGCGCCAGCAGCCAAGGGGAGCGGGGGGGCAATGAGCAGTTCTTC few TRBD2 TRBJ2-1 TRBV4-1
CASEDQETQYF TGTGCCAGCGAGGACCAAGAGACCCAGTACTTC NA NA TRBJ2-5 TRBV3-1
CSARDRGGPGDEQYF TGCAGTGCTAGAGATCGAGGGGGACCCGGAGACGAGCAGTACTTC many NA TRBJ2-7 TRBV20-1
CASSSRTSGNEQFF TGTGCCAGCAGCTCTAGGACTAGCGGGAATGAGCAGTTCTTC NA TRBD2 TRBJ2-1 TRBV4-2
CATGGTSGYNEQFF TGTGCCACGGGGGGGACTAGCGGATACAATGAGCAGTTCTTC NA TRBD2 TRBJ2-1 TRBV10-3
CASSGGIYEQYF TGCGCCAGCAGCGGGGGGATCTACGAGCAGTACTTC few NA TRBJ2-7 TRBV5-1
CSARIPPGQETQYF TGCAGTGCTAGGATACCCCCGGGACAAGAGACCCAGTACTTC NA NA TRBJ2-5 TRBV20-1
CSASDTPGGEQFF TGCAGTGCTAGTGACACTCCAGGGGGGGAGCAGTTCTTC few NA TRBJ2-1 TRBV20-1
CASSWGDTLNTEAFF TGCGCCAGCAGCTGGGGGGACACTTTGAACACTGAAGCTTTCTTT NA NA TRBJ1-1 TRBV5-1
CASSLGWRELFF TGTGCCAGCAGCTTAGGGTGGAGGGAGCTGTTTTTT few NA TRBJ2-2 TRBV7-2
CASSRDPAGGVEAFF TGCGCCAGCAGCCGCGACCCAGCAGGGGGAGTTGAAGCTTTCTTT NA TRBD1 TRBJ1-1 TRBV4-1
CASSQGLAGEGEQFF TGCGCCAGCAGCCAGGGACTAGCGGGAGAGGGTGAGCAGTTCTTC few TRBD2 TRBJ2-1 TRBV5-1
CASSYHRGNTEAFF TGTGCCAGCAGTTATCACAGGGGGAACACTGAAGCTTTCTTT NA TRBD1 TRBJ1-1 TRBV6-5
CAISEASGGPKEQYF TGTGCCATCAGTGAGGCTAGCGGGGGCCCCAAAGAGCAGTACTTC NA TRBD2 TRBJ2-7 TRBV10-3
CASSSRDTFSYEQYF TGTGCCAGCAGTTCGCGGGACACCTTCTCCTACGAGCAGTACTTC NA NA TRBJ2-7 TRBV12-3/TRBV12-4
CASSATGRNEKLFF TGTGCCAGCAGTGCGACAGGGCGTAATGAAAAACTGTTTTTT NA TRBD1 TRBJ1-4 TRBV2
CASSPPAAGGGNEQFF TGCGCCAGCAGCCCCCCGGCAGCGGGGGGGGGGAATGAGCAGTTCTTC few TRBD2 TRBJ2-1 TRBV5-1
CASSLDWEAFF TGTGCCAGCAGCTTAGATTGGGAAGCTTTCTTT few NA TRBJ1-1 TRBV7-9
CASSSGGAPDTQYF TGCGCCAGCAGCTCAGGGGGCGCCCCAGATACGCAGTATTTT once TRBD1 TRBJ2-3 TRBV5-1
CASSLDHSTDTQYF TGTGCCAGCAGCTTAGATCACAGCACAGATACGCAGTATTTT NA NA TRBJ2-3 TRBV7-9
CASSPWGGKTDTQYF TGTGCCAGCAGTCCCTGGGGGGGGAAGACAGATACGCAGTATTTT many TRBD2 TRBJ2-3 TRBV12-3/TRBV12-4
CASTGQGTINTEAFF TGTGCCAGCACGGGACAGGGTACTATTAACACTGAAGCTTTCTTT few TRBD1 TRBJ1-1 TRBV2
CASSLSSGGWGTDTQYF TGTGCCAGCAGTTTATCGTCGGGGGGTTGGGGCACAGATACGCAGTATTTT few TRBD2 TRBJ2-3 TRBV27
CASSQGTGTSEETQYF TGTGCCAGCAGCCAAGGAACCGGGACTAGCGAAGAGACCCAGTACTTC NA TRBD2 TRBJ2-5 TRBV4-2
CASSQARPGDEQFF TGTGCCAGCAGCCAAGCACGGCCCGGCGATGAGCAGTTCTTC NA NA TRBJ2-1 TRBV3-1
CASSQETRPRGYTF TGTGCCAGCAGCCAAGAGACCAGGCCCCGAGGCTACACCTTC NA NA TRBJ1-2 TRBV3-1
CAISESQGSTEAFF TGTGCCATCAGTGAGAGTCAGGGGTCCACTGAAGCTTTCTTT many NA TRBJ1-1 TRBV10-3
CASSPAVDTQYF TGTGCCAGCAGTCCTGCTGTAGATACGCAGTATTTT NA NA TRBJ2-3 TRBV12-3/TRBV12-4
CSARDGAGVHEQYF TGCAGTGCTAGAGATGGCGCAGGGGTCCACGAGCAGTACTTC few NA TRBJ2-7 TRBV20-1
CSAAPPGQGRSGYTF TGCAGCGCCGCCCCCCCGGGACAGGGAAGATCTGGCTACACCTTC NA TRBD1 TRBJ1-2 TRBV29-1